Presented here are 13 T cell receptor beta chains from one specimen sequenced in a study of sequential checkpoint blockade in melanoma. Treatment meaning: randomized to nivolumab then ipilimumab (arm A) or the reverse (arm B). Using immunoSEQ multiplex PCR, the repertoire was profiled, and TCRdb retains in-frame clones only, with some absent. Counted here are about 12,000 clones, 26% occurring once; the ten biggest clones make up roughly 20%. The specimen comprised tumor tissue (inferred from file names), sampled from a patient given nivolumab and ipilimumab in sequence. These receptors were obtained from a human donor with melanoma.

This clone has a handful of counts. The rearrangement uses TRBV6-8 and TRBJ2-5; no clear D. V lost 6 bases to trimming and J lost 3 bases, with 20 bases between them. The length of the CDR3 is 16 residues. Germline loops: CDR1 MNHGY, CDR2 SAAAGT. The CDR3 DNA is TGTGCCAGCAGCTGTCGGACGCGGAATGTCAAAGAGACCCAGTACTTC. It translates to CASSCRTRNVKETQYF.

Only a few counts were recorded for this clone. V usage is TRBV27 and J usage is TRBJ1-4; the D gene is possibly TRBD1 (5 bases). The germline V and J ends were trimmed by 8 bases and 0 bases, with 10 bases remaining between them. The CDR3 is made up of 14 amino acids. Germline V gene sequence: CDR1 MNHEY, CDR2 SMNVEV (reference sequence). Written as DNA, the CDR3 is TGTGCCAGCCGACAGCTTGCAACTAATGAAAAACTGTTTTTT. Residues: CASRQLATNEKLFF.

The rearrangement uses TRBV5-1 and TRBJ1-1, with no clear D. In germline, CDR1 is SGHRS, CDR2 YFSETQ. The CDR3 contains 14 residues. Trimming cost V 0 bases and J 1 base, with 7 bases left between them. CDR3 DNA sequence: TGCGCCAGCAGCTTGGTTTCCGAGAACACTGAAGCTTTCTTT. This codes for CASSLVSENTEAFF.

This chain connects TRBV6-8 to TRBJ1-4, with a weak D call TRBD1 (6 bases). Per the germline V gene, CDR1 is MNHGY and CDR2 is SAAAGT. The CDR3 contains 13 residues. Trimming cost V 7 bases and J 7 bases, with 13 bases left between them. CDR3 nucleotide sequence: TGTGCCAGCACTCGACAACAGGGTGAAAAACTGTTTTTT. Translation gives CASTRQQGEKLFF.

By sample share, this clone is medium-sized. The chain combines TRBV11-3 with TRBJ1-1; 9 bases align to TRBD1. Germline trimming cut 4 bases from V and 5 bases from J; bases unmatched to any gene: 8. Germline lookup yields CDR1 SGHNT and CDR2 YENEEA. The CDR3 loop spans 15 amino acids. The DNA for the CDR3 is TGTGCCAGCAGCTCAACAGGGGGCGCGTGGACTGAAGCTTTCTTT. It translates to CASSSTGGAWTEAFF.

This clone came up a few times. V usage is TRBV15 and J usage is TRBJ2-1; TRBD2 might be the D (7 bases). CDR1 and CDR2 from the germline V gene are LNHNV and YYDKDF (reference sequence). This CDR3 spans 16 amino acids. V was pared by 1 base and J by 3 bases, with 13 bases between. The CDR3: CATSRVRGAVYNEQFF. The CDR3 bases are TGTGCCACCAGCAGAGTACGGGGGGCTGTCTACAATGAGCAGTTCTTC.

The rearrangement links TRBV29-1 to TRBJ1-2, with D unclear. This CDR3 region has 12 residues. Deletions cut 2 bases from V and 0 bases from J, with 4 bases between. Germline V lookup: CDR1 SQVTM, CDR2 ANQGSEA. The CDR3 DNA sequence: TGCAGCGTTGAACAGACTAACTATGGCTACACCTTC. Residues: CSVEQTNYGYTF.

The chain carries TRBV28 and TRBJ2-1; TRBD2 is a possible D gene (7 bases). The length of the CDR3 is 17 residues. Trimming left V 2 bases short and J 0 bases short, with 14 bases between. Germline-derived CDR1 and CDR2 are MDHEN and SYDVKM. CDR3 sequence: CASSLGGGLRSYNEQFF. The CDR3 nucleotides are TGTGCCAGCAGTTTAGGCGGGGGCCTTCGCTCCTACAATGAGCAGTTCTTC.

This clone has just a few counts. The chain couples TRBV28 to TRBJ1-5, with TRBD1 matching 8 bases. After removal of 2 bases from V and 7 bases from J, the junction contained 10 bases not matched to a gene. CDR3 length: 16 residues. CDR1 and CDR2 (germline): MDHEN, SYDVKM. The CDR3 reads CASSLVRGLTQQPQHF. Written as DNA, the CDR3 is TGTGCCAGCAGTTTAGTCAGGGGGCTGACACAGCAGCCCCAGCATTTT.

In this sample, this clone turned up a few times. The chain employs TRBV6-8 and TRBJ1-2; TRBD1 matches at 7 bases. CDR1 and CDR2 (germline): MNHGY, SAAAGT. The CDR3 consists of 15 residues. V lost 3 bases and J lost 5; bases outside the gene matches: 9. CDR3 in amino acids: CASSYGGDSYYGYTF. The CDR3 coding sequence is TGTGCCAGCAGTTATGGTGGGGACAGTTATTATGGCTACACCTTC.

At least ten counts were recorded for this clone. The CDR3 spells CASSAGLSSSTDTQYF. In DNA, the CDR3 is TGTGCCAGCAGCGCGGGACTTTCATCTAGCACAGATACGCAGTATTTT. The rearrangement uses TRBV9 and TRBJ2-3; D perhaps matches TRBD2 (6 bases). The V end was cut by 3 bases, the J end by 0 bases, with 14 bases between. The CDR3 consists of 16 residues. Germline V gives CDR1 SGDLS, CDR2 YYNGEE.

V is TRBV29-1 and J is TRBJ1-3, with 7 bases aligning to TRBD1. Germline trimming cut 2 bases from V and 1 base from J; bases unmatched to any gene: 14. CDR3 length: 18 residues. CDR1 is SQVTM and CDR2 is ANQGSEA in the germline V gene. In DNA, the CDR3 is TGCAGCGTTGAATGGGCGGACAAAGGGGGCGAATCTGGAAACACCATATATTTT. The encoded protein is CSVEWADKGGESGNTIYF.

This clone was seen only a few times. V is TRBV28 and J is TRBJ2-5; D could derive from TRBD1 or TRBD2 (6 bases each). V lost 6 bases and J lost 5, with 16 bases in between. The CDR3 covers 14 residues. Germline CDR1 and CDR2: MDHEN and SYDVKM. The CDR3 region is CASRFWGARETQYF. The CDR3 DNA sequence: TGTGCCAGCAGGTTTTGGGGGGCGCGGGAGACCCAGTACTTC.